The 2 T cell receptor beta chains below all came from one sample that was sequenced in a study of human versus mouse CDR3 diversity and MHC coevolution. Data came from immunoSEQ multiplex PCR; TCRdb stores just in-frame clones and leaves some out. This sample carries roughly 80,000 clones, 80% to 95% of them seen once, and the ten largest clones take about 1.5%. Sequencing was carried out using naive CD4+ T cells from blood. Subset denoted: CD45RO-negative CD62L-positive naive CD4 T cells. The receptor set was obtained from a person aged 25 to 75 in good health.

The genes are TRBV7-2 and TRBJ2-7; tentative D call: TRBD2 (6 bases). The V gene lost 5 bases and the J gene lost 7 bases, with 21 bases spanning the gap. The germline gives CDR1 SGHTA, CDR2 FQGNSA. This CDR3 region has 15 residues. The CDR3 loop is CASSPRVGGTGEQYF. The CDR3 DNA reads TGTGCCAGCAGCCCCCGGGTTGGGGGGACGGGTGAGCAGTACTTC.

This chain links TRBV7-2 with TRBJ1-5; 7 bases are a match to TRBD1. In germline, CDR1 is SGHTA, CDR2 FQGNSA. The junction had 2 bases not matched to a gene; V was cut back by 3 bases and J by 3 bases. This CDR3 is 14 amino acids long. The CDR3: CASSLGQYNQPQHF. CDR3 bases: TGTGCCAGCAGCTTGGGACAGTACAATCAGCCCCAGCATTTT.